This T cell receptor (beta chain) came from a study of T cell responses to AZD1222 COVID-19 vaccine. Findings and limits, study-wide: Dominant at 160-218 and 743-854, vaccine-associated CD4 TCRs also spanned spike.

Measured with immunoSEQ multiplex PCR; TCRdb has only the in-frame clones, and not every one. The sample contains some 140,000 clones, approximately 89% of which appear only once. CDR1 and CDR2 from the germline V gene are SGDLS and YYNGEE. The CDR3 sequence is 12 residues long. This clone occurred once. Antigen: not known. An end of the junction does not agree with germline; a read error may underlie this. The clonotype originates from an adult in good health. Sequenced material: peripheral blood, taken on day 0 of AZD1222 vaccination. J is TRBJ2-1 and V is TRBV9; D gene unclear. CDR3 amino acids: CASSVVYNQQFF. The CDR3 DNA sequence: TGTGCCAGCAGCGTAGTATACAATCAGCAGTTCTTC.